This TCR beta chain was captured by sequencing in a study of blood T cell repertoires in COVID-19 (dated by TCRdb to between 2020 and 2021). Notes on the research overall: Collaborator samples came from the United States, Italy and Spain and covered acute and convalescent phases of COVID-19. The material from the prospective study consisted of cDNA or gDNA derived from T cells, B-cell-depleted T cells, or PBMCs. Subjects who had been exposed to COVID-19, were actively infected with it, or had recovered from it provided the deeply sampled blood TCRbeta repertoires that made up the dataset. A freely available public database, intended as a resource for researchers studying the immune response to SARS-CoV-2, is where the repertoires were released. Samples came from the ongoing ImmuneRACE study (first 160 participants) plus 1,254 subjects from 6 global collaborators. The sample metadata nearly always contained a de-identified subject ID, COVID-19 status, age in years and sex. HLA class I and class II types, where available, came from metadata supplied by the sample provider rather than from assay-based typing. The paper's findings and limits, for the study overall: Clinical and demographic metadata were provided uncurated, with the amount varying by source and participant.

Whole blood was collected in K2EDTA tubes by collaborating institutions according to the institutions' own protocols. For TCRbeta analysis, collaborators shipped samples as frozen whole blood, isolated PBMCs, or DNA extracted from either of those sample types. TCRbeta CDR3 regions were amplified from genomic DNA by means of the immunoSEQ Assay, a bias-controlled multiplex PCR. The original pipeline was this. Nucleated cell counts per sample were estimated from amplification of reference gene primers within the assay. To quantify the absolute abundance of each unique TCRbeta CDR3 rearrangement, sequence reads were collapsed and filtered. For each sample, productive Simpson clonality was calculated as the square root of Simpson's diversity index over productive rearrangements. In TCRdb, the immuneACCESS table is reduced to in-frame sequences with V and J assigned. These tables do not hold every clone; where another copy was compared, an unresolved V gene accounts for under half, and the others remain unexplained. V, J and clone size were drawn from that table, and D and trimming were deduced from the DNA. For this sample the table gives about 120,000 clones, of which more than 75% were detected only once. The ten largest clones take up 3% to 5% of the sample.

The CDR3 measures 15 amino acids from cysteine to phenylalanine. Only the CDR3 DNA stays, 45 bases, in frame from base 1. V trim: 1 base; J trim: 3 bases; unmatched bases: 2. The CDR1 and CDR2 encoded by the germline V gene are MNHEY and SVGAGI. On this clone itself: Its antigen specificity is not known. Qualities for individual bases were not recorded, and no much larger clone is one base off.

Sample: peripheral blood. The sequence joins TRBV6-5 to TRBJ2-2, with 7 bases matching TRBD2. This clonotype originated in a man in his fifties or sixties with acute or convalescent COVID-19. The sequence in DNA is TGTGCCAGCAGTTACTGGGGGGGGGACACCGGGGAGCTGTTTTTT. The translation is CASSYWGGDTGELFF.